This passage covers 23 T cell receptor beta chains from one sample sequenced in a study of siplizumab effects on memory and regulatory T cells. The method was immunoSEQ multiplex PCR; TCRdb's version includes in-frame clones alone and lacks a portion of them. In the table there are 85,000 to 130,000 clones, approximately 92% of which are singletons. Sequenced sample: CD4+ T cells sorted from blood. The receptors were sampled from a human donor in good health. Some clones in this sample may be carry-over from other donors' samples.

The gene calls are TRBV5-6 and TRBJ1-2, with 9 positions matching TRBD1. Germline CDR1 and CDR2: SGHDT and YYEEEE. The CDR3 sequence is 15 residues long. V shed 4 bases and J 5 bases; nucleotides not matched to a gene: 9. The CDR3 sequence is CASSNRGRVGYGYTF. DNA of the CDR3: TGTGCCAGCAGCAACAGGGGGCGCGTCGGGTATGGCTACACCTTC.

This clone appeared once. The V gene is TRBV4-1, the J gene TRBJ1-2, with 7 bases identical to TRBD1. The CDR3 is 15 residues long. Germline V gives CDR1 MGHRA, CDR2 YSYEKL. V was clipped by 5 bases and J by 0 bases; unmatched bases: 6. In nucleotides, the CDR3 is TGCGCCAGCAGCGGGTGGGACAGTTCTAACTATGGCTACACCTTC. Translated, it gives CASSGWDSSNYGYTF.

The chain recombines TRBV5-8 with TRBJ2-1; either TRBD1 or TRBD2 may fit D (5 bases each). Germline lookup yields CDR1 SGHTS and CDR2 YDEGEE. V lost 4 bases and J lost 15, with 20 bases in between. This CDR3 is built from 13 residues. As DNA, the CDR3 is TGTGCCAGCAGCGGGGCTATGAGGGCGGTTCGGTTCTTC. Its translation: CASSGAMRAVRFF. Supplemented by reference TRBV5-8 and TRBJ2-1, the full variable domain reads EAGVTQSPTHLIKTRGQQATLRCSPISGHTSVYWYQQALGLGLQFLLWYDEGEERNRGNFPPRFSGRQFPNYSSELNVNALELEDSALYLCASSGAMRAVRFFGPGTRLTVL.

The rearrangement links TRBV6-5 to TRBJ1-2; D possibly corresponds to TRBD1 (5 bases). Germline lookup yields CDR1 MNHEY and CDR2 SVGAGI. The CDR3 loop spans 14 amino acids. Between the trimmed V and J ends, which lost 4 bases and 4 bases, there was a span of 13 bases. The chain's CDR3 is CASSSPRVGYGYTF. In nucleotides, the CDR3 is TGTGCCAGCAGTTCTCCCAGGGTCGGCTATGGCTACACCTTC.

J is TRBJ2-6 and V is TRBV7-8; 10 positions match TRBD1. V dropped 3 bases and J dropped 2; count of bases not matched to a gene: 4. This CDR3 comprises 17 residues. Looked up from germline, CDR1 is SGHVS and CDR2 is FQNEAQ. In nucleotides, the CDR3 is TGTGCCAGCAGCTTCACCGGGACAGGGGCTGGGGCCAACGTCCTGACTTTC. Translating gives CASSFTGTGAGANVLTF.

The chain recombines TRBV29-1 with TRBJ2-7; the D call may be TRBD1 or TRBD2 (5 bases each). Germline V gene lookup returns CDR1 SQVTM and CDR2 ANQGSEA. The germline V and J ends were trimmed by 3 bases and 4 bases, with 7 bases remaining between them. The CDR3 is made up of 11 amino acids. CDR3 coding DNA: TGCAGCGTTGACGAGGGGTACGAGCAGTACTTC. The encoded protein is CSVDEGYEQYF.

J is TRBJ2-7 and V is TRBV29-1, with a possible D match to TRBD1 (5 bases). Trimming took 3 bases from V and 4 from J, leaving 13 bases between them. Germline CDR1 SQVTM, CDR2 ANQGSEA. The CDR3 spans 13 residues. CDR3 loop: CSVDEGARYEQYF. The DNA of the CDR3 is TGCAGCGTTGACGAAGGGGCTAGATACGAGCAGTACTTC.

The V and J genes are TRBV18 and TRBJ2-1; possible D gene TRBD1, 5 bases. The CDR3 covers 16 residues. Trimming cost V 2 bases and J 0 bases, with 11 bases left between them. Looked up from germline, CDR1 is KGHSH and CDR2 is LQKENI. The CDR3 region is CASSPTGPSSYNEQFF. In DNA, the CDR3 is TGTGCCAGCTCACCAACAGGACCCAGCTCCTACAATGAGCAGTTCTTC.

The chain carries TRBV29-1 and TRBJ2-1; D unresolved. CDR3 length: 13 amino acids. Germline V CDR1 and CDR2: SQVTM, ANQGSEA. Trimming stripped 7 bases from V and 0 bases from J, with 10 bases between. CDR3: CSAAKSSYNEQFF. CDR3 DNA: TGCAGCGCTGCGAAAAGCTCCTACAATGAGCAGTTCTTC.

The genes are TRBV30 and TRBJ1-2; D uncertain. V was clipped by 2 bases and J by 1 base, with 11 bases between them. Germline V gene data show CDR1 as GTSNPN and CDR2 as SVGIG (reference sequence). The CDR3 covers 14 residues. The DNA for the CDR3 is TGTGCCTGGAGTTCTACACAGAATAACTATGGCTACACCTTC. It translates to CAWSSTQNNYGYTF.

This clone was detected only once. This chain connects TRBV5-1 to TRBJ2-7, with D unclear. Per the germline V gene, CDR1 is SGHRS and CDR2 is YFSETQ. The CDR3 spans 16 residues. Trimming cost V 0 bases and J 2 bases, with 15 bases left between them. The CDR3 region is CASSLDMSTATYEQYF. The CDR3 DNA reads as TGCGCCAGCAGCTTGGATATGTCGACGGCGACCTACGAGCAGTACTTC.

V and J are TRBV28 and TRBJ1-1; TRBD1 is a possible D gene (5 bases). V lost 7 bases and J 4 bases, leaving 19 bases between the germline ends. The CDR3 sequence is 15 residues long. Germline V gene sequence: CDR1 MDHEN, CDR2 SYDVKM. CDR3 loop: CASTASTAGGTEAFF. The DNA of the CDR3 is TGTGCCAGCACGGCATCGACAGCCGGCGGCACTGAAGCTTTCTTT.

The gene calls are TRBV10-3 and TRBJ2-7, with no clear D. Germline V gene sequence: CDR1 ENHRY, CDR2 SYGVKD. The CDR3 length is 12 residues. V was cut by 2 bases and J by 5 bases, with 7 bases left in between. CDR3: CAISEGIDEQYF. The DNA for the CDR3 is TGTGCCATCAGTGAGGGGATCGACGAGCAGTACTTC.

The rearrangement joins TRBV5-1 to TRBJ2-3; D not certain. CDR1 and CDR2 (germline): SGHRS, YFSETQ. Trimming cost V 2 bases and J 0 bases, with 16 bases left between them. The CDR3 length is 17 residues. The CDR3 nucleotides read TGCGCCAGCAGCTTCAGCCCGACTCGTCTCAGCACAGATACGCAGTATTTT. Its protein product is CASSFSPTRLSTDTQYF.

This chain connects TRBV28 to TRBJ2-1; 9 bases fit TRBD2. Germline V lookup: CDR1 MDHEN, CDR2 SYDVKM. J was trimmed by 7 bases and V by 6 bases; bases with no gene match: 7. This CDR3 has 14 residues. CDR3 nucleotides: TGTGCCAGCAGGCTTAGCGGGGGCCCTAATGAGCAGTTCTTC. Its translation is CASRLSGGPNEQFF.

Concerning this clone itself: The identical CDR3 is also encoded by other nucleotide sequences in the sample. V and J are TRBV19 and TRBJ1-2; D is ambiguous. CDR1 and CDR2 from the germline V gene are LNHDA and SQIVND (reference sequence). CDR3 length: 14 residues. With 1 base removed from V and 0 bases from J, the gap between germline ends came to 6 bases. The chain's CDR3 is CASSIGGANYGYTF. DNA of the CDR3: TGTGCCAGTAGTATAGGGGGAGCTAACTATGGCTACACCTTC.

This clone was recorded once. J is TRBJ1-1 and V is TRBV11-2; D remains unclear. V shed 1 base and J shed 6 bases, with 18 bases lying between them. This CDR3 comprises 16 residues. The V gene's germline CDR1 is SGHAT and CDR2 FQNNGV. CDR3 sequence: CASSLAGGGSIAEAFF. The CDR3 DNA reads as TGTGCCAGCAGCTTAGCGGGCGGAGGATCGATCGCTGAAGCTTTCTTT.

The V gene is TRBV2, the J gene TRBJ1-4; 9 bases fit TRBD1. This CDR3 region has 19 residues. With 5 bases clipped from V and 0 bases from J, the junction kept 13 bases outside the gene matches. Per the germline V gene, CDR1 is SNHLY and CDR2 is FYNNEI. Here the CDR3 DNA reads TGTGCCAGCAGTCTTGGACAGGGGAGGGTGAGGGCAACTAATGAAAAACTGTTTTTT. Residues: CASSLGQGRVRATNEKLFF.

The table lists this clone with a count of one. This chain joins TRBV2 and TRBJ2-4; D unclear. Trimming shortened V by 8 bases and J by 0 bases, and 14 bases separated the two germline ends. The CDR3 covers 15 residues. Germline lookup yields CDR1 SNHLY and CDR2 FYNNEI. CDR3 DNA: TGTGCCAGCCTATTGGAGATCCTAGCCAAAAACATTCAGTACTTC. It specifies CASLLEILAKNIQYF.

V and J are TRBV30 and TRBJ2-1; tentative D call: TRBD1 (5 bases). The V end was cut by 5 bases, the J end by 2 bases, with 10 bases between. Germline CDR1 and CDR2: GTSNPN and SVGIG (reference sequence). The CDR3 is made up of 13 amino acids. The CDR3 protein is CAWLQGTYNEQFF. Written as DNA, the CDR3 is TGTGCCTGGCTTCAGGGCACCTACAATGAGCAGTTCTTC. The variable domain in full, with the rest retrieved from reference TRBV30 and TRBJ2-1, is SQTIHQWPATLVQPVGSPLSLECTVEGTSNPNLYWYRQAAGRGLQLLFYSVGIGQISSEVPQNLSASRPQDRQFILSSKKLLLSDSGFYLCAWLQGTYNEQFFGPGTRLTVL.

The V gene is TRBV7-8, the J gene TRBJ2-2; D gene ambiguous. Trimming left V 6 bases short and J 6 bases short, with 11 bases between. CDR1 is SGHVS and CDR2 is FQNEAQ in the germline V gene. This CDR3 spans 13 amino acids. DNA of the CDR3: TGTGCCAGCAGATACCTTAAGGCCGGGGAGCTGTTTTTT. This translates into CASRYLKAGELFF.

The rearrangement joins TRBV11-1 to TRBJ2-4; D remains ambiguous. CDR1 and CDR2 (germline): SGHAT, FQDESV (reference sequence). The length of the CDR3 is 12 residues. V was cut by 3 bases and J by 7 bases, with 7 bases left in between. CDR3 in DNA: TGTGCCAGCAGCTTCTCGGAGAACATTCAGTACTTC. Its protein product is CASSFSENIQYF.

The chain links TRBV19 to TRBJ1-1; D may be TRBD1 (6 bases). CDR1 is LNHDA, CDR2 SQIVND, per germline (reference sequence). Trimming removed 5 bases at V and 10 bases at J, with 14 bases between. CDR3 length equals 12 residues. CDR3: CASSYREGRAFF. The CDR3, as DNA: TGTGCCAGTAGTTACAGGGAAGGGAGAGCTTTCTTT. Together with reference TRBV19 and TRBJ1-1, the CDR3 gives the full variable domain: DGGITQSPKYLFRKEGQNVTLSCEQNLNHDAMYWYRQDPGQGLRLIYYSQIVNDFQKGDIAEGYSVSREKKESFPLTVTSAQKNPTAFYLCASSYREGRAFFGQGTRLTVV.